This is a list of T cell receptor beta chains from one sample in a study of blood T cell repertoires in COVID-19. Profiled with immunoSEQ multiplex PCR; TCRdb holds only in-frame clones, not every one. The sample records some 300,000 clones, 88% being singletons. The sequenced material came from PBMCs or T cells enriched from blood (not recorded which). These receptors originate from an older woman in a cohort exposed to, infected with or recovered from COVID-19 (not recorded which). Each CDR3 is given with its conserved first and last residue. D genes are given only for firm matches. The size entry is marked missing in some rows and otherwise reads once, few, many or a size class.

clone_size j_call cdr3_length d_call v_call cdr3_nt cdr3_aa
NA TRBJ2-1 18 TRBD2 TRBV28 TGTGCCAGCAGTCCCGGGACTAGCCCATTTAGCTCCTACAATGAGCAGTTCTTC CASSPGTSPFSSYNEQFF
NA TRBJ1-5 15 NA TRBV2 TGTGCCAGCAGTGAAGACAGGGCATACAATCAGCCCCAGCATTTT CASSEDRAYNQPQHF
NA TRBJ2-7 15 TRBD2 TRBV27 TGTGCCAGCAGCCCCGCGTTCTTAGCGGGAGGCGAGCAGTACTTC CASSPAFLAGGEQYF
once TRBJ2-7 14 NA TRBV6-4 TGTGCCAGCAGAGGCCACAGGGTTCCCTACGAGCAGTACTTC CASRGHRVPYEQYF
NA TRBJ2-5 12 NA TRBV2 TGTGCCAGCCGTGGGGGAGGAGAGACCCAGTACTTC CASRGGGETQYF
NA TRBJ2-1 17 TRBD2 TRBV7-2 TGTGCCAGCAGCTTAGATAGCGGCGGGGGCTCCTACAATGAGCAGTTCTTC CASSLDSGGGSYNEQFF
NA TRBJ2-3 18 TRBD2 TRBV9 TGTGCCAGCAGCGTAGCGTACCTAGCGGGAGACGGCACAGATACGCAGTATTTT CASSVAYLAGDGTDTQYF
NA TRBJ2-7 13 TRBD2 TRBV19 TGTGCCAGTGCCAAGTACGCGGGAGACGAGCAGTACTTC CASAKYAGDEQYF
NA TRBJ1-5 16 TRBD1 TRBV19 TGTGCCAGTAAGATAGGAGGGGGCTATAGCAATCAGCCCCAGCATTTT CASKIGGGYSNQPQHF
NA TRBJ1-2 17 NA TRBV4-1 TGCGCCAGCAGCCCCAAACCAGCAGGGCTATCGCCCTATGGCTACACCTTC CASSPKPAGLSPYGYTF
NA TRBJ2-1 15 TRBD2 TRBV9 TGTGCCAGCAGCCGAGGGACTAGCGGTAACAATGAGCAGTTCTTC CASSRGTSGNNEQFF
NA TRBJ2-1 17 TRBD1 TRBV28 TGTGCCAGCAGTTTATTGAGTATGACAGGGTTCTACAATGAGCAGTTCTTC CASSLLSMTGFYNEQFF
NA TRBJ2-1 12 NA TRBV3-1/TRBV3-2 TGTGCCAGCAGCCAAGGGAGGCGGGAGCAGTTCTTC CASSQGRREQFF
NA TRBJ2-1 16 TRBD2 TRBV6-5 TGTGCCAGCAGTTACTCGTCGGGGGGTGGATACAATGAGCAGTTCTTC CASSYSSGGGYNEQFF
few TRBJ2-1 16 TRBD2 TRBV5-1 TGCGCCAGCAGCCCCGGGACTAGCGGGGGCCTCGGGGAGCAGTTCTTC CASSPGTSGGLGEQFF
NA TRBJ1-1 12 NA TRBV28 TGTGCCAGCAGTTCCAGGGGTACTGAAGCTTTCTTT CASSSRGTEAFF
NA TRBJ1-1 14 NA TRBV4-3 TGCGCCAGCAGCCATATCGAGGGGAACACTGAAGCTTTCTTT CASSHIEGNTEAFF
NA TRBJ2-7 13 NA TRBV18 TGTGCCAGCTCACCTCCAGGGATCTTTGAGCAGTACTTC CASSPPGIFEQYF
NA TRBJ1-4 12 NA TRBV20-1 TGCAGTGCCAGTACAGGGAATGAAAAACTGTTTTTT CSASTGNEKLFF
NA TRBJ1-6 14 NA TRBV7-2 TGTGCCAGCAGTTCAGCCGGAGAAGATTCACCCCTCCACTTT CASSSAGEDSPLHF
NA TRBJ1-2 14 NA TRBV6-1 TGTGCCAGCAGTGATAATTGGAACAGCTATGGCTACACCTTC CASSDNWNSYGYTF
NA TRBJ1-2 16 NA TRBV30 TGTGCCTGGACTCCGGCCGAGGGATTAAGCTGGAATGGCTACACCTTC CAWTPAEGLSWNGYTF
NA TRBJ1-2 13 NA TRBV5-4 TGTGCCAGCAGTCCCGCAGGGGCAAGTGGCTACACCTTC CASSPAGASGYTF
NA TRBJ2-1 12 NA TRBV18 TGTGCCAGCTCACCGGGCGTTAATGAGCAGTTCTTC CASSPGVNEQFF
NA TRBJ1-2 13 NA TRBV2 TGTGCCAGCGCCCAGGGCTTTAATTCTGGCTACACCTTC CASAQGFNSGYTF
NA TRBJ1-1 14 NA TRBV25-1 TGTGCCAGCAGTGTACAGGGAATGAACACTGAAGCTTTCTTT CASSVQGMNTEAFF
once TRBJ1-2 13 NA TRBV24-1 TGTGCCACCGCACCGGACAGCAACTATGGCTACACCTTC CATAPDSNYGYTF
many TRBJ2-3 15 NA TRBV5-1 TGCGCCAGCAGCTTGAGACAGTTTAGCACAGATACGCAGTATTTT CASSLRQFSTDTQYF
once TRBJ2-7 12 NA TRBV7-2 TGTGCCAGCAGCAAAGACAGCTACGAGCAGTACTTC CASSKDSYEQYF
NA TRBJ2-1 15 TRBD2 TRBV7-9 TGTGCCAGCAGCTGGCGGACTAGCGGGGGGAGTGAGCAGTTCTTC CASSWRTSGGSEQFF
NA TRBJ2-3 15 TRBD2 TRBV10-1 TGCGCCAGCAGTTACCTCAGCGGGAGCTCAGATACGCAGTATTTT CASSYLSGSSDTQYF
few TRBJ2-7 16 TRBD2 TRBV4-3 TGCGCCAGCAGCCGGAGACTAGCGGGGAGCTCCTACGAGCAGTACTTC CASSRRLAGSSYEQYF